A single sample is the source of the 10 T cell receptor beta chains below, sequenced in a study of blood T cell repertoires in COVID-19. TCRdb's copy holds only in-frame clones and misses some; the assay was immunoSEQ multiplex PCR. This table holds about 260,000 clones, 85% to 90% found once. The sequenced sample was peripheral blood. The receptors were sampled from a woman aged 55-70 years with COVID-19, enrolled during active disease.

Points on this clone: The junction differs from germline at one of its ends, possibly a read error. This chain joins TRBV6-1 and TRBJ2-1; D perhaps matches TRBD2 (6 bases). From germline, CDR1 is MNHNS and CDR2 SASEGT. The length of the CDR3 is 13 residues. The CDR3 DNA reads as TGTGTCAGCAGTGAAGCAGGGAGGATTGAGCAGTTCTTC. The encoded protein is CVSSEAGRIEQFF.

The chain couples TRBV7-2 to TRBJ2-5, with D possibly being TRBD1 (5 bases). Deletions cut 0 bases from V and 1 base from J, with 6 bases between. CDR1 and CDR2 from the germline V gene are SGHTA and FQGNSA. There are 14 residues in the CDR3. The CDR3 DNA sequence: TGTGCCAGCAGCTTAGCCAGGGTCCAAGAGACCCAGTACTTC. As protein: CASSLARVQETQYF.

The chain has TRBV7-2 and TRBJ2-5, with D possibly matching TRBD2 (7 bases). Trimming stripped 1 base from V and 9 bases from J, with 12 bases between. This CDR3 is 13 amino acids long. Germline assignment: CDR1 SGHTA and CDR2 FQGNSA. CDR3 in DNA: TGTGCCAGCAGCTTAGTAAGGGGGAGGGCCCAGTACTTC. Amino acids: CASSLVRGRAQYF.

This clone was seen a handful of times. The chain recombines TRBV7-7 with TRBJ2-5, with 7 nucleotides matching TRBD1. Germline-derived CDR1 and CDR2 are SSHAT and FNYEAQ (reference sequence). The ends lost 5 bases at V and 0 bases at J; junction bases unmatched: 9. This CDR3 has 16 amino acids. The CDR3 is CASSPGQTLYQETQYF. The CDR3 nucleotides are TGTGCCAGCAGCCCGGGACAGACTCTGTACCAAGAGACCCAGTACTTC.

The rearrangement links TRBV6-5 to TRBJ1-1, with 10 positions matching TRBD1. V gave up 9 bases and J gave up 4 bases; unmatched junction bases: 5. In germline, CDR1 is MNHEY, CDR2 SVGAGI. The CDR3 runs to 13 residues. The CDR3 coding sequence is TGTGCCAGTTGGGACAGGGGTTTCACTGAAGCTTTCTTT. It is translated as CASWDRGFTEAFF.

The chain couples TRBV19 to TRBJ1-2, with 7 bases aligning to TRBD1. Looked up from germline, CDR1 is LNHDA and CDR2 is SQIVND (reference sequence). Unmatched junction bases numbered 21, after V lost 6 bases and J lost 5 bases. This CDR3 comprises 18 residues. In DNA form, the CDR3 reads TGTGCCAGTAGCATATCGGTGACAGGGCCCGTGACCCGGTATGGCTACACCTTC. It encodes CASSISVTGPVTRYGYTF.

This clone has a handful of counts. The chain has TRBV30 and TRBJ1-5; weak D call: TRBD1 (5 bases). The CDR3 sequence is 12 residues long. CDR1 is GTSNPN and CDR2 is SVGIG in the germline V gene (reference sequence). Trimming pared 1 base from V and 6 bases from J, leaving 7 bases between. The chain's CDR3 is CAWSDQGQPQHF. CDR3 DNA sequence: TGTGCCTGGAGTGATCAGGGTCAGCCCCAGCATTTT.

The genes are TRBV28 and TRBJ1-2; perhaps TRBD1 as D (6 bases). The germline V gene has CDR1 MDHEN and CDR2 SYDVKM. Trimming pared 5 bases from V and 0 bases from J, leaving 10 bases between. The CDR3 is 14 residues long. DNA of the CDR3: TGTGCCAGCAGTATAGGACAGACTAACTATGGCTACACCTTC. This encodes CASSIGQTNYGYTF.

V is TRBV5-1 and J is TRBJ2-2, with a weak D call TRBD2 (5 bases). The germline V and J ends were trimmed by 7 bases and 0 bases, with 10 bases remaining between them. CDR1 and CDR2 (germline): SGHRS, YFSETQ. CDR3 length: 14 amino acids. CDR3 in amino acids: CASELATNTGELFF. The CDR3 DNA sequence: TGCGCCAGCGAATTAGCGACGAACACCGGGGAGCTGTTTTTT.

CDR3 nucleotides: TGTGCCAGCAGCTTGGTGGGACAGTCCTACGAGCAGTACTTC. Translated, it gives CASSLVGQSYEQYF. The rearrangement links TRBV5-6 to TRBJ2-7, with 7 nucleotides matching TRBD1. The CDR3 runs 14 residues. V lost 0 bases and J lost 1; bases outside the gene matches: 1. Germline V CDR1 and CDR2: SGHDT, YYEEEE.